Each of the 20 T cell receptor beta chains below was sequenced from the same sample in a study of T-cell memory formation after mild COVID-19. TCRdb reanalysed the 5' RACE reads using MiXCR and keeps one entry per CDR3 protein. The data show approximately 99,000 distinct CDR3 sequences, 18% seen once. The specimen was PBMCs or a T cell subset sorted from them (not recorded which). The source of these receptors is a man aged 18 to 35 who had mild COVID-19 (a few samples of this study predate the infection). Cell type and time point are not known.

This chain connects TRBV1 to TRBJ2-3; TRBD1, the D gene given by the table, was not confirmed from the DNA. TRBV1 is a pseudogene locus. CDR3 length: 15 residues. The CDR3 DNA reads TGCACCAGCAGCCCCCGAGGGGCCGGCACAGATACGCAGTATTTT. Translated: CTSSPRGAGTDTQYF.

This clonotype was seen ten or more times. For the CDR3, the DNA is TGTGCCACCCGACTAGCGGGGGGGCCGGATACGCAGTATTTT. It specifies CATRLAGGPDTQYF. The chain joins TRBV12-3 or TRBV12-4 to TRBJ2-3; 14 bases are a match to TRBD2. Losses at the gene ends were 10 bases for V and 6 bases for J; bases not matched to a gene: 6. The CDR3 runs 14 residues.

This clonotype was counted only a few times. The rearrangement links TRBV5-1 to TRBJ2-5; no clear D gene. This CDR3 has 14 residues. V lost 5 bases and J lost 1, with 12 bases in between. CDR1 SGHRS and CDR2 YFSETQ come from the germline V gene. CDR3 residues: CASSNNYLQETQYF. The CDR3 nucleotides read TGCGCCAGCAGTAACAACTACCTCCAAGAGACCCAGTACTTC.

This clonotype was observed many times. At one end the junction does not follow the germline gene, possibly because of a read error. This chain joins TRBV6-5 and TRBJ2-7; D possibly corresponds to TRBD1 (5 bases). This CDR3 region has 14 residues. CDR1 is MNHEY and CDR2 is SVGAGI in the germline V gene. The CDR3 DNA reads as TGTGCCAGCAGTATGGGGCGTCTCCCCTACGATCAGTACTTC. Encoded protein: CASSMGRLPYDQYF.

The chain links TRBV20-1 to TRBJ1-5; TRBD1 matches at 9 bases. The V gene end was trimmed by 8 bases and the J gene end by 2 bases; junction bases not matched to a gene: 1. The CDR3 runs to 12 residues. Germline V lookup: CDR1 DFQATT, CDR2 SNEGSKA (reference sequence). The CDR3 loop reads CSTGGGNQPQHF. CDR3 nucleotides: TGCAGTACAGGGGGCGGCAATCAGCCCCAGCATTTT.

This clonotype came up many times. CDR3 sequence reads: CASSAQTGFKNIQYF. The CDR3 bases are TGTGCCAGCAGTGCTCAAACAGGCTTCAAAAACATTCAGTACTTC. The chain has TRBV7-2 and TRBJ2-4, with D maybe TRBD1 (5 bases). Germline V gene sequence: CDR1 SGHTA, CDR2 FQGNSA. V lost 6 bases to trimming and J lost 3 bases, with 15 bases between them. The CDR3 has 15 residues.

This clonotype was detected a few times. The chain joins TRBV11-2 to TRBJ2-2; D perhaps matches TRBD2 (5 bases). The CDR3 totals 14 residues. Per the germline V gene, CDR1 is SGHAT and CDR2 is FQNNGV. V lost 5 bases, J lost 0 bases, and 7 bases lay in between. The CDR3 is CASSPGSNTGELFF. CDR3 bases: TGTGCCAGCAGCCCGGGGTCGAACACCGGGGAGCTGTTTTTT.

J is TRBJ1-2 and V is TRBV6-5; 9 nucleotides line up with TRBD1. The junction had 14 bases not matched to a gene; V was cut back by 0 bases and J by 9 bases. Germline lookup yields CDR1 MNHEY and CDR2 SVGAGI. This CDR3 region has 17 residues. Written as DNA, the CDR3 is TGTGCCAGCAGTTACTCGGGGCCTTCGGGACAGGGTTTTAGCTACACCTTC. Its protein product is CASSYSGPSGQGFSYTF.

This clonotype was counted at least ten times. The J gene is TRBJ2-3, the V gene TRBV20-1; perhaps D is TRBD1 or TRBD2 (5 bases each). Germline CDR1 reads DFQATT; CDR2 reads SNEGSKA (reference sequence). Deletions cut 1 base from V and 5 bases from J, with 19 bases between. The CDR3 length is 16 residues. The CDR3: CSARGGYLAVGDTQYF. CDR3 nucleotide sequence: TGCAGTGCTAGAGGGGGGTATCTGGCGGTCGGAGATACGCAGTATTTT.

This clonotype was seen a handful of times. The genes are TRBV4-3 and TRBJ1-2; 9 bases map to TRBD1. This CDR3 spans 16 amino acids. Germline-derived CDR1 and CDR2 are LGHNA and YSLEER. V gave up 0 bases and J gave up 5 bases; unmatched junction bases: 7. The CDR3 coding sequence is TGCGCCAGCAGCCAAGAGCACAGGGGGCAAATGTATGGCTACACCTTC. This sequence encodes CASSQEHRGQMYGYTF.

This clonotype was recorded a few times. The chain uses TRBV6-4 and TRBJ2-5; TRBD2 might be the D (5 bases). V was trimmed by 6 bases and J by 5 bases, leaving 13 bases between them. The CDR3 spans 13 residues. The germline V gene encodes CDR1 MRHNA and CDR2 SNTAGT. CDR3 bases: TGTGCCAGCAGCGGGTCTTCGGGGGAGACCCAGTACTTC. Its translation: CASSGSSGETQYF.

V usage is TRBV4-1 and J usage is TRBJ2-2, with D perhaps TRBD2 (5 bases). V lost 0 bases and J 8 bases, leaving 7 bases between the germline ends. Germline CDR1 reads MGHRA; CDR2 reads YSYEKL. CDR3 length: 13 residues. CDR3 in DNA: TGCGCCAGCAGCCAAGAGAGGGTTGGGGAGCTGTTTTTT. Translation: CASSQERVGELFF.

This clonotype was detected ten times or more. The rearrangement links TRBV7-9 to TRBJ2-3; TRBD1 matches at 7 bases. The germline CDR1 and CDR2 sequences are SEHNR and FQNEAQ (reference sequence). J lost 2 bases, V lost 8 bases, and 10 bases had no gene match. This CDR3 has 15 residues. This CDR3 is CASPRGSRSTDTQYF. CDR3 coding DNA: TGTGCCAGCCCCAGGGGGTCCAGATCCACAGATACGCAGTATTTT.

The chain is built from TRBV11-2 and TRBJ2-1, with 8 bases fitting TRBD1. J was trimmed by 8 bases and V by 4 bases; bases with no gene match: 7. This CDR3 has 14 residues. The germline V gene encodes CDR1 SGHAT and CDR2 FQNNGV. CDR3 nucleotide sequence: TGTGCCAGCAGCTCTAGGACAGGGTTCGATGAGCAGTTCTTC. Amino acid sequence: CASSSRTGFDEQFF.

This clonotype is a singleton in its sample. V is TRBV3-1 and J is TRBJ1-4; no clear D gene. V shed 1 base and J shed 8 bases, with 5 bases lying between them. Germline lookup yields CDR1 LGHDT and CDR2 YNNKEL (reference sequence). The CDR3 consists of 12 residues. The CDR3 sequence: CASSQGVEKLFF. The CDR3 DNA reads as TGTGCCAGCAGCCAAGGGGTGGAAAAACTGTTTTTT.

This clonotype appeared once. The chain joins TRBV4-2 to TRBJ2-1; maybe TRBD2 (5 bases). V was shortened by 0 bases and J by 7 bases, with 19 bases between the two germline ends. The CDR3 runs to 17 residues. Germline lookup yields CDR1 LGHNA and CDR2 YNFKEQ. The CDR3 sequence: CASSQDLDLGLSNEQFF. The CDR3 nucleotides read TGTGCCAGCAGCCAAGATTTGGACCTCGGACTGTCTAATGAGCAGTTCTTC.

V and J are TRBV5-1 and TRBJ1-1; unclear D gene. This CDR3 is built from 14 residues. Trimming stripped 0 bases from V and 4 bases from J, with 10 bases between. Germline V gene sequence: CDR1 SGHRS, CDR2 YFSETQ. CDR3: CASSLGGSGTEAFF. The CDR3 DNA reads TGCGCCAGCAGCTTGGGCGGGTCTGGCACTGAAGCTTTCTTT.

This clonotype was counted between two and nine times. The chain links TRBV7-2 to TRBJ2-5, with 16 positions matching TRBD2. J lost 4 bases, V lost 5 bases, and 7 bases had no gene match. CDR1 is SGHTA and CDR2 is FQGNSA in the germline V gene. The CDR3 spans 17 residues. This CDR3 reads CASSPLGLAGGRETQYF. CDR3 in DNA: TGTGCCAGCAGCCCTCTGGGACTAGCGGGGGGGCGAGAGACCCAGTACTTC.

This clonotype came up a few times. The rearrangement joins TRBV20-1 to TRBJ2-3; no clear D. From germline, CDR1 is DFQATT and CDR2 SNEGSKA (reference sequence). Trimming took 6 bases from V and 4 from J, leaving 14 bases between them. This CDR3 has 13 residues. Written as DNA, the CDR3 is TGCAGTGCCAATGATTCCCCGCCAGATACGCAGTATTTT. The encoded protein is CSANDSPPDTQYF.

This chain uses TRBV7-2 with TRBJ1-2; no clear D. From germline, CDR1 is SGHTA and CDR2 FQGNSA. The V and J ends lost 1 base and 4 bases respectively, with 13 bases between them. The CDR3 spans 15 residues. DNA for the CDR3: TGTGCCAGCAGCTTAGACCGAACATCCGTCTATGGCTACACCTTC. The encoded protein is CASSLDRTSVYGYTF.